This T cell receptor (beta chain) was found in a study of blood T cell repertoires in COVID-19. Study-level information: Nucleic acid was either cDNA or gDNA, and it came from T cells, B-cell-depleted T cells, or PBMCs.

This clone was recorded a few times. Per the study methods: Researchers report that nucleated cell counts were estimated from reference gene primer amplification. This table comes from immunoSEQ multiplex PCR, and its TCRdb copy is limited to in-frame clones, with some not included. That table gives V, J and clone size, and the DNA gave D and trimming. Here the sample spans hundreds of thousands of clones, roughly 85% being singletons. CDR1 and CDR2 from the germline V gene are SGDLS and YYNGEE. The CDR3 is 20 amino acids. Trimming took 3 bases from V and 4 from J; bases not matched to a gene: 18. This receptor was obtained from a woman in her 30s who had been exposed to COVID-19. The rearrangement links TRBV9 to TRBJ2-2, with TRBD1 matching 10 bases. The sample taken for sequencing was PBMCs or T cells enriched from blood (not recorded which). The CDR3, as DNA: TGTGCCAGCAGCGGAATCGGGACAGGGGACACTCGGGCGGGCACCGGGGAGCTGTTTTTT. Translating gives CASSGIGTGDTRAGTGELFF.